This paragraph reports one T cell receptor (beta chain). Its antigen is unknown. Approximately 98,000 TCR templates per sample were assayed. Profiling relied on immunoSEQ multiplex PCR, and the TCRdb table lists in-frame clones only, not all of them. Among about 100,000 clones listed, around 90% were seen once. This sample stems from a study of siplizumab effects on memory and regulatory T cells. General study points: Unstimulated subsets captured only a minor fraction of alloreactive clones. Naive T cells looked more diverse than memory cells and looked like major alloresponse contributors.

The CDR3 contains 14 residues. Germline V CDR1 and CDR2: SGHDN, FVKESK. V lost 4 bases and J lost 3, with 12 bases in between. The chain couples TRBV14 to TRBJ1-1; D unclear. The sequencing sample was made of CD4+ T cells sorted from blood. This TCR was sampled from a human donor in good health. In nucleotides, the CDR3 is TGTGCCAGCAGCCGCCAGGTCTCTTACACTGAAGCTTTCTTT. It translates to CASSRQVSYTEAFF.